This T cell receptor (beta chain) originates from a study of spatial heterogeneity in lung cancer. Time point described: sample taken at primary tumor resection. Unsorted whole RNA samples from tumor, nontumor lung or frozen PBMC were sequenced. Study-wide results and caveats: Blood contained ubiquitous expanded tumor TCRs more at resection than at follow-up.

Every molecule of TCR cDNA had its own unique molecular identifier. TCRdb re-called the 5' RACE reads through MiXCR, storing one row per CDR3 protein. The sample has tens of thousands of distinct CDR3 sequences; roughly 7% are singletons. Germline values: CDR1 LGHDT, CDR2 YNNKEL (reference sequence). The V gene lost 1 base and the J gene lost 13 bases, with 17 bases spanning the gap. The CDR3 is 14 residues long. A note on this clonotype: Its antigen remains unknown.

The clonotype originates from a female donor with early-stage non-small cell lung cancer. Specimen: PBMCs, collected at surgery. The V gene is TRBV3-1, the J gene TRBJ1-5, with a possible D match to TRBD1 (6 bases). CDR3 residues: CASSQAYGGANQHF. The DNA of the CDR3 is TGTGCCAGCAGCCAAGCCTACGGGGGGGCCAATCAGCATTTT.